The clone carrying this TCR beta chain was observed a few times. Trimming shortened V by 2 bases and J by 1 base, and 13 bases separated the two germline ends. CDR3 length: 15 amino acids. CDR1 and CDR2 (germline): SGHKS, YYEKEE (reference sequence). Profiling relied on immunoSEQ multiplex PCR, and the TCRdb table lists in-frame clones only, not all of them. In the table there are fewer than 200,000 clones, approximately 81% of which are singletons. The data are from a study of blood T cell repertoires in COVID-19. The wider study: Sites across the United States, Italy and Spain contributed samples from acute and convalescent COVID-19.

Participants were aged roughly 18 to 90 years from about two dozen US areas. The sequenced material came from PBMCs or T cells enriched from blood (not recorded which). The receptor was isolated from a woman aged 40 to 50 with acute COVID-19. The chain is built from TRBV5-5 and TRBJ2-7; a possible D gene is TRBD2 (6 bases). DNA of the CDR3: TGTGCCAGCAGCTTAAGCGGGCCCCTGTCCTACGAGCAGTACTTC. Protein sequence: CASSLSGPLSYEQYF.